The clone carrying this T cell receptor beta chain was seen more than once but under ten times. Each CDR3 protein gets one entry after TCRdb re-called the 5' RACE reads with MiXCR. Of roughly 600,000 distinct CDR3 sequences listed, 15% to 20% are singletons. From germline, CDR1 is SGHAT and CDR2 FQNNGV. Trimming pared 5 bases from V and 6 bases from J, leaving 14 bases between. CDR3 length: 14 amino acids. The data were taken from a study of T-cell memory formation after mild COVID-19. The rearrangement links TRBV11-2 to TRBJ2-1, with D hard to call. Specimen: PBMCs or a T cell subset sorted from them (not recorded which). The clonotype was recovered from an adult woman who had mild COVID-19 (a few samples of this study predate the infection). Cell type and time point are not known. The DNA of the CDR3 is TGTGCCAGCAGCACGCGCCTAGTGTTCAATGAGCAGTTCTTC. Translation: CASSTRLVFNEQFF.